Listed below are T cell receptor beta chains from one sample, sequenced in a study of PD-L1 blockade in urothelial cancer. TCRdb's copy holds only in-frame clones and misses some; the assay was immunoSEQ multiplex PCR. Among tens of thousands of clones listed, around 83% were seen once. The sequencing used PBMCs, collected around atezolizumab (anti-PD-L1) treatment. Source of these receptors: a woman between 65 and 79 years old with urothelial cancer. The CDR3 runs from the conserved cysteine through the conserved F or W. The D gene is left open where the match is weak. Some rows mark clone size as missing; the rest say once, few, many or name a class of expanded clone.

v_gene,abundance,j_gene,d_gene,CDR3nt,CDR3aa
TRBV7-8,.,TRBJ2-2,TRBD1,TGTGCCAGCAGATTCACAGGGGGCGCGGCCGGGGAGCTGTTTTTT,CASRFTGGAAGELFF
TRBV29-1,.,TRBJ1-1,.,TGCAGCGGCTGGGACCGGGGGGACACTGAAGCTTTCTTT,CSGWDRGDTEAFF
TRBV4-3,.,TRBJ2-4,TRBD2,TGCGCCAGCAGCCCGAGACTAGCGGGGGGCCTAAACATTCAGTACTTC,CASSPRLAGGLNIQYF
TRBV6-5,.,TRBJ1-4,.,TGTGCCAGCAGTTCCCCGGGGTCAACTAATGAAAAACTGTTTTTT,CASSSPGSTNEKLFF
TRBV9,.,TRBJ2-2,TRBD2,TGTGCCAGCAGCGTAGCCCCCCCTGGGCGGGGGGTCACCGGGGAGCTGTTTTTT,CASSVAPPGRGVTGELFF
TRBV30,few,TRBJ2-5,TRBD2,TGTGCCTGGAGTGTAGGGCTAGCGGGAGCTTGGGAGACCCAGTACTTC,CAWSVGLAGAWETQYF
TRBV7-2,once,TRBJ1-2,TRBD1,TGTGCCAGCAGCTTAGCTGGACAGGGGGCGATTGGCTACACCTTC,CASSLAGQGAIGYTF
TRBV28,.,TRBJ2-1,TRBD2,TGTGCCAGCAGTTTAAGGGCTAGCGGGAGGGATGAGCAGTTCTTC,CASSLRASGRDEQFF
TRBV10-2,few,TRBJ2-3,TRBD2,TGCGCCAGCAGGCATAGCGGGGGTTTTACAGATACGCAGTATTTT,CASRHSGGFTDTQYF
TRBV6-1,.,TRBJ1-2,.,TGTGCCAGCAGTCCCCGAGTGACAGGCTCTTATGGCTACACCTTC,CASSPRVTGSYGYTF
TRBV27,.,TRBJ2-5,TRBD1,TGTGCCAGCAGAAACCGACAGGGGGCAGAGACCCAGTACTTC,CASRNRQGAETQYF
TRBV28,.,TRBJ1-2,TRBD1,TGTGCCAGCAGTCAACGGGACAGAGATAACTATGGCTACACCTTC,CASSQRDRDNYGYTF
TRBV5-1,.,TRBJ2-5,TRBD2,TGCGCCAGCAGCTTTAGCGGGAGTGAGACCCAGTACTTC,CASSFSGSETQYF
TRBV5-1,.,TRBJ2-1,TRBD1,TGCGCCAGCAGCTTGGTGCCAGGGGGCTACAATGAGCAGTTCTTC,CASSLVPGGYNEQFF